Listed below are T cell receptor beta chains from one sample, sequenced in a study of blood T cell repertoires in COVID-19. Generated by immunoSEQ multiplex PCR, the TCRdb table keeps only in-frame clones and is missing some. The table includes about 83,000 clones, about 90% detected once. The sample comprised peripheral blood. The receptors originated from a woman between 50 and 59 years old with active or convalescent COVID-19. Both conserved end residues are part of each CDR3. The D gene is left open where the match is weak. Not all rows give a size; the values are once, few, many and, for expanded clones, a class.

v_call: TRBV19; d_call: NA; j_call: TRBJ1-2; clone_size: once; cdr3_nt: TGTGCCAGTAGTATAAGAACAGATCGAGGCTACACCTTC; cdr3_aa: CASSIRTDRGYTF
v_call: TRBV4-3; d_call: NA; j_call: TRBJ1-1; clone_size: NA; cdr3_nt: TGCGCCAGCAGCCAAGACGGAGACTTGAACACTGAAGCTTTCTTT; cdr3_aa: CASSQDGDLNTEAFF
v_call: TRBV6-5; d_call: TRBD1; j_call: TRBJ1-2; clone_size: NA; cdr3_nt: TGTGCCAGCAGTAGCCGGGACAGCCACTATGGCTACACCTTC; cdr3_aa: CASSSRDSHYGYTF
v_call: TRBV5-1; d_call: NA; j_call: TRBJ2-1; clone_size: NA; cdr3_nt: TGCGCCAGCAGCTTGGACAGGATGGATGAGCAGTTCTTC; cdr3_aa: CASSLDRMDEQFF
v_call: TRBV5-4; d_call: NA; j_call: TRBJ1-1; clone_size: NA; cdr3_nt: TGTGCCAGCAGCTTTGGGTCTGGGCGACTGAACACTGAAGCTTTCTTT; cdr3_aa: CASSFGSGRLNTEAFF
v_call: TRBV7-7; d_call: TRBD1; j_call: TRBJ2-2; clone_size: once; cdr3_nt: TGTGCTAGCAGCCCCCAGGCGCCAGGGGGAAAGGTTACCGGGGAGCTGTTTTTT; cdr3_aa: CASSPQAPGGKVTGELFF
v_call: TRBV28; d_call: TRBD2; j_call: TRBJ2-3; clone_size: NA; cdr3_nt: TGTGCCAGCAGTCCGCAACTAGCGGGGAACACAGATACGCAGTATTTT; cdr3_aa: CASSPQLAGNTDTQYF
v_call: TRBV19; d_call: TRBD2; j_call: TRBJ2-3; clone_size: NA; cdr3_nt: TGTGCCAGTAGTATAGCTTGGCGGGGGTACCCCACAGATACGCAGTATTTT; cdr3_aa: CASSIAWRGYPTDTQYF
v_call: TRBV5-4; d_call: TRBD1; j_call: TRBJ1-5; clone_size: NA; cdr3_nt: TGTGCCAGCAGCTCGCCACCGGGACAGGGGCATAATAGCAATCAGCCCCAGCATTTT; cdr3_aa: CASSSPPGQGHNSNQPQHF
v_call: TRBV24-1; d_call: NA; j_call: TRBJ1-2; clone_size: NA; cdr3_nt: TGTGCCATTCAGGGGCCCTATGGCTACACCTTC; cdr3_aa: CAIQGPYGYTF
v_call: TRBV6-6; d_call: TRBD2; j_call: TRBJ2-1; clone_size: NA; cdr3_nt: TGTGCCAGCAGTCCGGGACTAGCGGGGGCTCGCTCCTACAATGAGCAGTTCTTC; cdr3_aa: CASSPGLAGARSYNEQFF
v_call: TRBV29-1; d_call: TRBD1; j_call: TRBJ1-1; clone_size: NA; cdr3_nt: TGCATCCAAGTAGGGGGCTCCCGGAACACTGAAGCTTTCTTT; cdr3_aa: CIQVGGSRNTEAFF
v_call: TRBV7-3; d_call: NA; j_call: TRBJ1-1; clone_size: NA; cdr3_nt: TGTGCCAGCAGTCTATCAGGGGCAGGGAGCTTCTTCTTT; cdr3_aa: CASSLSGAGSFFF
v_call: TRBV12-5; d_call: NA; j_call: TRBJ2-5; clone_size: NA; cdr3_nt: TGTGCTAGTGTGGTGGGCTCGGAAGAAGAGACCCAGTACTTC; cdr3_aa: CASVVGSEEETQYF
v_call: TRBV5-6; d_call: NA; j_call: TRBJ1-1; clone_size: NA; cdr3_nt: TGTGCCAGCAGCTTGGCCTTCGGGTCGGGGAACACTGAAGCTTTCTTT; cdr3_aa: CASSLAFGSGNTEAFF
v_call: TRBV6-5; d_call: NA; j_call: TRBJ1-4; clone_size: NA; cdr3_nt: TGTGCCAGCGCCCCCCCGGGGGGTAATGAAAAACTGTTTTTT; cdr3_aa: CASAPPGGNEKLFF
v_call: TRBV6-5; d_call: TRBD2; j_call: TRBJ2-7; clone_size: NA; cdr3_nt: TGTGCCAGCAGTTACCCAGCGGGGGGGGAGCAGTACTTC; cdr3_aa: CASSYPAGGEQYF
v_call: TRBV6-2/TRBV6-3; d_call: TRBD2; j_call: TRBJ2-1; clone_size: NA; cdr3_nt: TGTGCCAGCAGTTACTCGAGCGGCTCCGGAAGGCTAGCGGGGCCCGATGAGCAGTTCTTC; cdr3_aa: CASSYSSGSGRLAGPDEQFF
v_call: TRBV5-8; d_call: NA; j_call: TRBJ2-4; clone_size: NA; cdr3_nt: TGTGCCAGCAGCTTGGAGGGGGCAGCGGGAAACATTCAGTACTTC; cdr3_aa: CASSLEGAAGNIQYF
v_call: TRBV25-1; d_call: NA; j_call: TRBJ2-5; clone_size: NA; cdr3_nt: TGTGCCAGCAGTGCCAGAGAGACCCAGTACTTC; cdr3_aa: CASSARETQYF
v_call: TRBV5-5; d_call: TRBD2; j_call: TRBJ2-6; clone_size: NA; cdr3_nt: TGTGCCAGCAGCTTGGGGTGGACCCCGGGAGGTCTCTCTGGGGCCAACGTCCTGACTTTC; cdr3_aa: CASSLGWTPGGLSGANVLTF
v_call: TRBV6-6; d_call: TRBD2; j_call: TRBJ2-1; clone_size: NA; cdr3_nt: TGTGCCAGCAGTCCGACTAGCGGGGGGAGGTCCTACAATGAGCAGTTCTTC; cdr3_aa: CASSPTSGGRSYNEQFF
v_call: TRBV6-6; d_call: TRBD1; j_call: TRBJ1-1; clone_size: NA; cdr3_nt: TGTGCCAGCAGCCGGGGACAGGGTAGTACTGAAGCTTTCTTT; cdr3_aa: CASSRGQGSTEAFF
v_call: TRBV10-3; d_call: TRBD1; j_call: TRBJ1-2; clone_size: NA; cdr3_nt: TGTGCCATCAGCCACAATCGACCGGGACAGGAACTCCGGGGCTATGGCTACACCTTC; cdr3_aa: CAISHNRPGQELRGYGYTF
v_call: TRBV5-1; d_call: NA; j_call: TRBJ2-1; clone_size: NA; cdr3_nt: TGCGCCAGCAGCTGGGCGTCGGTCCGCTCCTACAATGAGCAGTTCTTC; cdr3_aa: CASSWASVRSYNEQFF
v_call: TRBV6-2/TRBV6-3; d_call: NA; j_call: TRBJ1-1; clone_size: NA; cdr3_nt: TGTGCCAGCAGTGCGGCCATGAACACTGAAGCTTTCTTT; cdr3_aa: CASSAAMNTEAFF
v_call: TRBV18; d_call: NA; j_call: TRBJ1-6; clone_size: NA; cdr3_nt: TGTGCCAGCTCACTGGACACCGCGGCTTCACCCCTCCACTTT; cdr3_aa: CASSLDTAASPLHF
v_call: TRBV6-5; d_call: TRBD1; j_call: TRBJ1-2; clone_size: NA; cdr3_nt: TGTGCCGTACAACAGGGGAACTATGGCTACACCTTC; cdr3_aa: CAVQQGNYGYTF
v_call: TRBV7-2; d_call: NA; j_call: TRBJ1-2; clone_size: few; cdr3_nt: TGTGCCAGCAGCTCGGGATCTGGACAGCGCGGCTACACCTTC; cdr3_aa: CASSSGSGQRGYTF
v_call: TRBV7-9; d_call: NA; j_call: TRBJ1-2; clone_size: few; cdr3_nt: TGTGCCAGCAGCCCAGTGGACACGGGCTATGGCTACACCTTC; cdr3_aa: CASSPVDTGYGYTF
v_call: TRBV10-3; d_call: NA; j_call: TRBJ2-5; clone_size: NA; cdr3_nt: TGTGCCATCAGTAACAAGCAGGAGGTGACCCAGTACTTC; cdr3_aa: CAISNKQEVTQYF
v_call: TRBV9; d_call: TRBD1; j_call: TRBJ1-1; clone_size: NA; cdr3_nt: TGTGCCAGCAGCGCCGGGGGACAGGGCAAGACTGAAGCTTTCTTT; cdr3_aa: CASSAGGQGKTEAFF
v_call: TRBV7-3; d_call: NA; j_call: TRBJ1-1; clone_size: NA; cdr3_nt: TGTGCCAGCAGCCCCAGGGAGGGCACTGAAGCTTTCTTT; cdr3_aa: CASSPREGTEAFF
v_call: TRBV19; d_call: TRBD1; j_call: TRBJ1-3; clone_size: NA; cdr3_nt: TGTGCCAGTACCGCACTCCGGGACAGATTCTCTGGAAACACCATATATTTT; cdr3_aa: CASTALRDRFSGNTIYF
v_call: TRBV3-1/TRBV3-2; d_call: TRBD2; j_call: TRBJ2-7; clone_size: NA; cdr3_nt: TGTGCCAGCAGCCCTATAGCGGGGACCTACGAGCAGTACTTC; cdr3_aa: CASSPIAGTYEQYF
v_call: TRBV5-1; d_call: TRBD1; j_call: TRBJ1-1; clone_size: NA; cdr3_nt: TGCGCCAGCAGCTTAAATCCGGGACAGCTGAACACTGAAGCTTTCTTT; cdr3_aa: CASSLNPGQLNTEAFF
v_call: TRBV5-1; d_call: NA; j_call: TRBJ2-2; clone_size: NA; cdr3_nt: TGCGCCAGCAGCTTGACAGCGAACACCGGGGAGCTGTTTTTT; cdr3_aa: CASSLTANTGELFF
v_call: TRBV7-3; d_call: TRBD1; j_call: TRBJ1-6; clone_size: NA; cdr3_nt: TGTGCCAGCAGCTCCGGGACAGGGGGATCACCCCTCCACTTT; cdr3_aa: CASSSGTGGSPLHF
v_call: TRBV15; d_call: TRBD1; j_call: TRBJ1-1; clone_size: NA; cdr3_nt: TGTGCCACCAGCCCTCTTCCTAGGACAGGTGACACTGAAGCTTTCTTT; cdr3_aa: CATSPLPRTGDTEAFF
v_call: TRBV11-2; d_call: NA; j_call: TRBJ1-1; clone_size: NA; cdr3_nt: TGTGCCAGCAGCTTAGCCCCTGACGTTAGGGGAATCACTGAAGCTTTCTTT; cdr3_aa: CASSLAPDVRGITEAFF
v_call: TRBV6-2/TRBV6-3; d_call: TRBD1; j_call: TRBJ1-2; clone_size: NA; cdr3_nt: TGTGCCAGCAGTTACTTGACAGGGGACTATGGCTACACCTTC; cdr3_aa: CASSYLTGDYGYTF